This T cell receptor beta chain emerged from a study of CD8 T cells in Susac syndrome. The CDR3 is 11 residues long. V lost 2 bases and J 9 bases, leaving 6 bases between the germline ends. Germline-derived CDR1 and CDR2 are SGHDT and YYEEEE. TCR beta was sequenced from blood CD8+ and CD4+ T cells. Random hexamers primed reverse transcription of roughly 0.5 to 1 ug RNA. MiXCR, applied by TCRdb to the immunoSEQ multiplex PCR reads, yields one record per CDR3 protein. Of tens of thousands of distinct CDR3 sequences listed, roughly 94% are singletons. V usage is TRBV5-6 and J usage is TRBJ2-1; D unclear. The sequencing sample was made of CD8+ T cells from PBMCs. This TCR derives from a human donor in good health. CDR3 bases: TGTGCCAGCAGCTTCACCGGTGAGCAGTTCTTC. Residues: CASSFTGEQFF.